The T cell receptor beta chain described here comes from a study of cytomegalovirus exposure and HLA in healthy donors (dated by TCRdb to the late 2010s). In terms of the full investigation: According to a later analysis, the approximately 120 validation repertoires were produced on the same platform as the roughly 600 repertoires of the first cohort. To predict cytomegalovirus infection status, the study combined high-throughput TCR immunosequencing, statistical association of individual TCRs with disease status, and machine learning. Besides the first cohort of 666 subjects, a separate validation cohort made up of over 100 different subjects was used. The study aimed to test whether signatures of past pathogen exposure could be identified by cataloging public T cell receptors.

Notes on this clone: Its specific antigen is unknown. Per-nucleotide qualities are absent, and no much larger clonotype sits a single base away.

Donors formed part of the validation cohort, which comprised 120 subjects and was distinct from the first cohort of fewer than 750 subjects. Sequences SGHRS (CDR1) and YFSETQ (CDR2) are obtained from the germline V gene. V is shortened by 1 base, J by 0 bases, and the region joining them spans 7 bases. The CDR3 has 15 amino acids, counting the end cysteine and phenylalanine. Of all the DNA, just the CDR3 is kept, 45 bases in frame from base 1. Beyond this particular receptor, the publication reports: Subsequent analysis determined that TCRs grouped into clusters in the first cohort also showed a tendency toward co-occurrence across the roughly 120 validation repertoires, and approximately 94% of cluster scores exceeded 0. The study gave a list of 150 to 200 TCR beta chains associated with cytomegalovirus. The classifier was reported to diagnose cytomegalovirus status with high specificity and sensitivity in both the original and validation cohorts. In vitro tests confirmed that a few of the cytomegalovirus-associated TCR beta chains recognize cytomegalovirus antigens. According to the authors, the approach could potentially be generalized to other disease states and immunological phenotypes. The validation cohort had no HLA typing available for a later analysis, so co-occurrence within that cohort was assessed over all 120 or so repertoires. While some public TCRs were present in many individuals, most TCR sequences turned up only very rarely across donors.

The method was the immunoSEQ multiplex PCR assay. In the original analysis: A statistical classification framework was built to diagnose cytomegalovirus status from the catalog of TCR beta chain sequences. TCRdb mirrors the immuneACCESS table, restricted to in-frame sequences. Some clones are absent from its copies; in checked studies, under half trace to an unresolved V gene, and the reason for the others is unknown. The D gene and trimming were derived from the DNA, and the V and J assignments and clone size from that table. For this sample there are fewer than 350,000 clones; roughly 88% appear just once. The top ten clones comprise around 0.92% of the sample.

The origin of this receptor is a woman younger than 30 in good health and CMV-seronegative. Sequenced input: PBMCs. The chain joins TRBV5-1 to TRBJ1-4; the D gene assignment is ambiguous. DNA sequence: TGCGCCAGCAGCTTGTTGCCAGCAACTAATGAAAAACTGTTTTTT. This gives the protein CASSLLPATNEKLFF.